Included here is one T cell receptor beta chain sequence, with context. The data were obtained in a study of CD8+ T cells in alopecia areata. Per germline, CDR1 GTSNPN and CDR2 SVGIG (reference sequence). V was cut by 3 bases and J by 3 bases, with 12 bases left in between. There are 13 residues in the CDR3. cDNA reverse transcribed from extracted RNA served as the sequencing template. Sequencing used immunoSEQ multiplex PCR; TCRdb keeps in-frame clones, though not all of them. The sample contains around 200,000 clones, roughly 53% of which appear only once. Treatment in this sample: oral pan-JAK inhibitor, 5-10 mg twice daily.

The V call is TRBV30, the J call TRBJ2-7; D not certain. This TCR derives from a human donor with alopecia areata. Sample: CD8+ T cells sorted from blood, taken at week 24, from a patient treated with tofacitinib. As DNA, the CDR3 is TGTGCCTGGAGGGACGAGGCAGGCTACGAGCAGTACTTC. It translates to CAWRDEAGYEQYF.